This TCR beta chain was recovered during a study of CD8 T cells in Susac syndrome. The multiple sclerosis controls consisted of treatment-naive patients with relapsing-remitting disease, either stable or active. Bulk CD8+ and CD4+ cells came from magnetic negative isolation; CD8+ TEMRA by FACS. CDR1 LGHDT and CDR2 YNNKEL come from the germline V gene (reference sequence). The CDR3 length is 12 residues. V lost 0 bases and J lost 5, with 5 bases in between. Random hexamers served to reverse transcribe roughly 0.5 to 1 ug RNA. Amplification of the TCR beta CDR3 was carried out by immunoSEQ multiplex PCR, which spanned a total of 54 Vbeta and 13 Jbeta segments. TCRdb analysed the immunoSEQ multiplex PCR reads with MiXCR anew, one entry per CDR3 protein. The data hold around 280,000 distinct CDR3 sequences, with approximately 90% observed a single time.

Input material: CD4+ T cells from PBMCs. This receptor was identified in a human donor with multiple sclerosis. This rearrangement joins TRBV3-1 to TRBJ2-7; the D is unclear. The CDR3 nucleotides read TGTGCCAGCAGCCAAGAAGGGCACGAGCAGTACTTC. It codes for CASSQEGHEQYF.